One sample yielded the 10 T cell receptor beta chains listed below, sequenced in a study of shared clonotypes between healthy human individuals. The table came from immunoSEQ multiplex PCR; TCRdb's copy has only in-frame clones and leaves some out. The table records about 480,000 clones, over 75% of them present only once. The sequencing input was PBMCs. These receptors all come from a woman in her thirties or forties in good health. Some clones in this sample may be carry-over from other donors' samples.

There are a few counts of this clone. The genes are TRBV28 and TRBJ1-3; D ambiguous. The length of the CDR3 is 15 residues. Deletions cut 5 bases from V and 1 base from J, with 12 bases between. CDR1 and CDR2 (germline): MDHEN, SYDVKM. The CDR3 protein is CASSPRRLSGNTIYF. DNA for the CDR3: TGTGCCAGCAGTCCCCGCAGGTTGTCTGGAAACACCATATATTTT.

This chain connects TRBV10-1 to TRBJ1-1; TRBD1 might be the D (5 bases). Trimming removed 4 bases at V and 3 bases at J, with 12 bases between. The CDR3 consists of 14 residues. Germline CDR1 is WNHNN and CDR2 is SYGVQD (reference sequence). Here the CDR3 reads CASSADIGDTEAFF. The CDR3 nucleotides read TGCGCCAGCAGTGCGGACATTGGGGACACTGAAGCTTTCTTT.

The chain joins TRBV13 to TRBJ2-7; 10 bases align to TRBD1. After removal of 5 bases from V and 2 bases from J, the junction contained 3 bases not matched to a gene. The germline gives CDR1 PRHDT, CDR2 FYEKMQ (reference sequence). CDR3 size: 14 residues. CDR3 DNA: TGTGCCAGCAGCCCTGGACAGGGGGCCTACGAGCAGTACTTC. Translated: CASSPGQGAYEQYF.

This sequence joins TRBV14 and TRBJ2-7; 13 bases map to TRBD2. With V trimmed by 4 bases and J by 7 bases, 10 bases remained unmatched. CDR1 SGHDN and CDR2 FVKESK come from the germline V gene. This CDR3 has 16 residues. CDR3 in amino acids: CASSLRLAGGRSEQYF. CDR3 bases: TGTGCCAGCAGCCTCAGACTAGCGGGAGGCCGCTCGGAGCAGTACTTC.

This chain connects TRBV7-9 to TRBJ2-1; the match to TRBD2 covers 7 bases. J gave up 4 bases and V 5 bases, and 8 bases lay outside the gene matches. CDR3 size: 15 residues. Germline CDR1 SEHNR, CDR2 FQNEAQ (reference sequence). The CDR3 DNA sequence: TGTGCCAGCAGCCCCAGACTAGCAGCATACAATGAGCAGTTCTTC. It translates to CASSPRLAAYNEQFF.

The rearrangement joins TRBV5-4 to TRBJ2-3; weak D call: TRBD2 (5 bases). The CDR3 has 12 amino acids. V was shortened by 3 bases and J by 6 bases, with 8 bases between the two germline ends. Germline V lookup: CDR1 SGHNT, CDR2 YYREEE (reference sequence). The CDR3 spells CASSWPGDTQYF. As DNA, the CDR3 is TGTGCCAGCAGCTGGCCGGGGGATACGCAGTATTTT. Complete variable domain (other parts from reference TRBV5-4 and TRBJ2-3): ETGVTQSPTHLIKTRGQQVTLRCSSQSGHNTVSWYQQALGQGPQFIFQYYREEENGRGNFPPRFSGLQFPNYSSELNVNALELDDSALYLCASSWPGDTQYFGPGTRLTVL.

The rearrangement joins TRBV14 to TRBJ2-2; the match to TRBD2 covers 11 bases. V lost 0 bases to trimming and J lost 7 bases; unmatched junction nucleotides: 1. From germline, CDR1 is SGHDN and CDR2 FVKESK. The CDR3 is made up of 15 amino acids. CDR3 bases: TGTGCCAGCAGCCAAGAACTAGCGGGAGTCGGGGAGCTGTTTTTT. Residues: CASSQELAGVGELFF. Complete variable domain (other parts from reference TRBV14 and TRBJ2-2): EAGVTQFPSHSVIEKGQTVTLRCDPISGHDNLYWYRRVMGKEIKFLLHFVKESKQDESGMPNNRFLAERTGGTYSTLKVQPAELEDSGVYFCASSQELAGVGELFFGEGSRLTVL.

The rearrangement uses TRBV28 and TRBJ2-5, with 7 bases lining up with TRBD1. Unmatched junction bases numbered 1, after V lost 3 bases and J lost 0 bases. Germline CDR1 is MDHEN and CDR2 is SYDVKM. The CDR3 sequence is 14 residues long. CDR3 nucleotide sequence: TGTGCCAGCAGTTTGGGACAGAACCAAGAGACCCAGTACTTC. This sequence encodes CASSLGQNQETQYF.

Here the CDR3 reads CASKAVQNPTGELFF. CDR3 bases: TGCGCCAGTAAAGCGGTTCAAAACCCCACCGGGGAGCTGTTTTTT. The V and J genes are TRBV5-1 and TRBJ2-2; tentatively, D is TRBD2 (5 bases). This CDR3 is built from 15 residues. CDR1 SGHRS and CDR2 YFSETQ come from the germline V gene. V was cut by 8 bases and J by 4 bases, with 18 bases left in between.

The chain joins TRBV6-1 to TRBJ2-6, with no clear D. The V end was cut by 4 bases, the J end by 1 base, with 8 bases between. The germline CDR1 and CDR2 sequences are MNHNS and SASEGT. This CDR3 has 15 residues. The CDR3 sequence: CASSGLRSGANVLTF. Written as DNA, the CDR3 is TGTGCCAGCAGTGGTTTAAGGTCTGGGGCCAACGTCCTGACTTTC.